This T cell receptor (beta chain) was recorded in a study of T-cell reconstitution after alpha-beta-depleted transplantation in children (TCRdb year 2016). Background for the entire study: Using TCR repertoire profiling, the study quantitatively followed how T-cell immune reconstitution unfolded in children after TCRalphabeta/CD19-depleted allogeneic hematopoietic cell transplantation.

Library preparation employed PCR. Data came from an Illumina HiSeq 2500. TCR library preparation used molecular barcoding, with unique molecular identifiers applied to normalize quantification of the TCRbeta repertoire. Starting from the raw public reads, TCRdb applied fastp trimming at Q25, assembled clones with MiXCR and retained in-frame beta chains. Rows with a matching CDR3 protein are joined into one entry that keeps the most common DNA and genes. The table for this sample lists 700,000 to 950,000 distinct CDR3 sequences; about 15% of them were counted only once. The top ten clonotypes cover roughly 5% of the sample. The junction shows trimming of 10 bases on V and 11 bases on J, plus 22 bases between the germline ends. Inclusive of the bounding cysteine and phenylalanine, the CDR3 is 12 residues long. The kept DNA is CDR3 alone, 36 bases in frame from the first base. CDR1 and CDR2 (SGHTS, YDEGEE) derive from the germline V gene.

Comments on this clonotype: Its antigen remains undetermined. Per-nucleotide qualities are absent, and no much larger clonotype sits a single base away.

What the research found in general, with its limitations: About two months after transplant, the apparently early recovery of alphabetaT-cell counts reportedly depended on just several hundred clones that had expanded rapidly and came from non-depleted graft cells. Over subsequent months, a decline in hyperexpanded clone frequencies was noted, and after one year, T-cell counts and TCRbeta diversity were mostly ascribed to newly produced T cells. The high TCRbeta diversity at day 60 in some patients was ascribed to recipient T cells and intrathymic progenitors that had survived conditioning.

The sample's treatment or condition label, in plain terms: allogeneic hematopoietic cell transplantation with graft depleted of TCRalphabeta T cells and CD19 B cells. The transplant recipients were children given TCRalphabeta/CD19-depleted allogeneic hematopoietic cell grafts. The source material was PBMCs, mostly from graft donor cells, sampled 360 days after TCRalphabeta/CD19-depleted stem cell transplant. This TCR derives from a male patient aged 10-17 years who had a stem cell transplant for acute lymphoblastic leukemia, so the T cells may come from the graft donor. The rearranged chain carries TRBV5-8 and TRBJ2-7; TRBD1 is perhaps the D gene, given 6 matching bases. For the CDR3, the sequence is CAGQKLRVSEYF. The DNA reads TGTGCCGGACAGAAACTGAGAGTCAGTGAGTACTTC.